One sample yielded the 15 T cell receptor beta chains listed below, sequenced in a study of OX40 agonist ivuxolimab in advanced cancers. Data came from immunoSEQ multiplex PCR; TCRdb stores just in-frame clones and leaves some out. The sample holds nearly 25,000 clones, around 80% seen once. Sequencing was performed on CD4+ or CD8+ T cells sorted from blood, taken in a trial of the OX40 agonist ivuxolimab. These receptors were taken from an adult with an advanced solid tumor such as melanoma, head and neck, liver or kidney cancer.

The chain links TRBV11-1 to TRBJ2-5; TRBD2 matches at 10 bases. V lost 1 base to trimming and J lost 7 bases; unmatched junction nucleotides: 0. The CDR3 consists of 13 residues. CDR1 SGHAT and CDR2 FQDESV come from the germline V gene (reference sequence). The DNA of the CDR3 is TGTGCCAGCAGCTTAGGACTAGCGGGGACCCAGTACTTC. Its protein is CASSLGLAGTQYF. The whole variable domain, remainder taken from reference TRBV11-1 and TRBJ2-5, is EAEVAQSPRYKITEKSQAVAFWCDPISGHATLYWYRQILGQGPELLVQFQDESVVDDSQLPKDRFSAERLKGVDSTLKIQPAELGDSAMYLCASSLGLAGTQYFGPGTRLLVL.

This chain's CDR3 is CASSRQGDGYTF. The CDR3 DNA sequence: TGCGCCAGCAGTCGACAGGGGGATGGCTACACCTTC. The chain combines TRBV5-1 with TRBJ1-2; TRBD1 matches at 9 bases. The CDR3 consists of 12 residues. J was trimmed by 6 bases and V by 5 bases; bases with no gene match: 2. Per the germline V gene, CDR1 is SGHRS and CDR2 is YFSETQ.

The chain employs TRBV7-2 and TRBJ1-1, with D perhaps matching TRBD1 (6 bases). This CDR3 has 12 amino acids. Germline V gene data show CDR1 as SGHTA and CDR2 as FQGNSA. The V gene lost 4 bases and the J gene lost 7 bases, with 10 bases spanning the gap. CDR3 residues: CASSSQGSEAFF. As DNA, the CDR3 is TGTGCCAGCAGCTCTCAGGGGAGTGAAGCTTTCTTT.

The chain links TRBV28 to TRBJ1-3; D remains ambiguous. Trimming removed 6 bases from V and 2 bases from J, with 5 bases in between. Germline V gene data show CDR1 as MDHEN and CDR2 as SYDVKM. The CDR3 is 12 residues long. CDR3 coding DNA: TGTGCCAGCAGACGACCTGGAAACACCATATATTTT. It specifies CASRRPGNTIYF.

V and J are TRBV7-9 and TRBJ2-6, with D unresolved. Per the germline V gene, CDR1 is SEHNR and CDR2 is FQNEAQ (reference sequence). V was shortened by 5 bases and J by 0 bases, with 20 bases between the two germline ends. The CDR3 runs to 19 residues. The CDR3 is CASSPNLWASRSGANVLTF. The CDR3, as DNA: TGTGCCAGCAGCCCTAACTTGTGGGCTTCCCGCTCTGGGGCCAACGTCCTGACTTTC.

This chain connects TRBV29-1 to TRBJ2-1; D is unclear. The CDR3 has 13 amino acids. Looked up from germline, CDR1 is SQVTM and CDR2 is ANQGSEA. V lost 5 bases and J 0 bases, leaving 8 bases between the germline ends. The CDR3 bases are TGCAGCGTTAAAGCGAGCTCCTACAATGAGCAGTTCTTC. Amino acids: CSVKASSYNEQFF.

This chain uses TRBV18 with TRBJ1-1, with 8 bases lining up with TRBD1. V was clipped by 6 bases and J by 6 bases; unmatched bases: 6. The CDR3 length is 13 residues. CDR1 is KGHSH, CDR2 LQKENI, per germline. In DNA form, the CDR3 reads TGTGCCAGCTCCCTCAGGGGGCCGGCTGAAGCTTTCTTT. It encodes CASSLRGPAEAFF.

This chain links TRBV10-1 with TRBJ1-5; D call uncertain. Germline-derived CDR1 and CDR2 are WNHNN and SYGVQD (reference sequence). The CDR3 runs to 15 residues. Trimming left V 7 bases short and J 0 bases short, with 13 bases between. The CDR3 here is CASMRGTLSNQPQHF. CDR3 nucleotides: TGCGCCAGCATGAGAGGCACCCTTAGCAATCAGCCCCAGCATTTT.

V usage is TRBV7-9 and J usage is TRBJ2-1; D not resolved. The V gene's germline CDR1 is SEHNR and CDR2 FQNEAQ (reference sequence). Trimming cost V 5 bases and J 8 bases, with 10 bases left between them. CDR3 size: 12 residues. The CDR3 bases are TGTGCCAGCAGCGAAGTAAGGGATGAGCAGTTCTTC. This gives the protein CASSEVRDEQFF.

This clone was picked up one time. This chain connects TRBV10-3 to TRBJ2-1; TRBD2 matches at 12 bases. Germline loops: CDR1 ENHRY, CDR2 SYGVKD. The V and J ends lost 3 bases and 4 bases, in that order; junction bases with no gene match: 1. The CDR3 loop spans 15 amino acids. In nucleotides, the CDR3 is TGTGCCATCAGTGAACTAGCGGGGGGTTACAATGAGCAGTTCTTC. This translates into CAISELAGGYNEQFF.

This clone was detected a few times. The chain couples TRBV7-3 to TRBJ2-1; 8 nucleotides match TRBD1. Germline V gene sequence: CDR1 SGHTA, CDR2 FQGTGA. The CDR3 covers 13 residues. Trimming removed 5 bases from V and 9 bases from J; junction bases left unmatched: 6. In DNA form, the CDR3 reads TGTGCCAGCAGCATGACAGGGGTGTCTGAGCAGTTCTTC. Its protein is CASSMTGVSEQFF.

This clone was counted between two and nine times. This chain's CDR3 is CASSQDRGKVPFF. The CDR3 DNA is TGCGCCAGCAGCCAAGATCGGGGAAAGGTCCCGTTCTTC. The chain has TRBV4-3 and TRBJ2-1, with D perhaps TRBD2 (5 bases). Germline V gene sequence: CDR1 LGHNA, CDR2 YSLEER. Trimming cost V 0 bases and J 15 bases, with 15 bases left between them. The CDR3 has 13 amino acids.

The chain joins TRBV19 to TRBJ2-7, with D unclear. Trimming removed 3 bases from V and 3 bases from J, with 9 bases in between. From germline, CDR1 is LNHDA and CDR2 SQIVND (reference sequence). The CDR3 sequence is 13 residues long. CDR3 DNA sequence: TGTGCCAGTAGTATTGGAGAAGGCTACGAGCAGTACTTC. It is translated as CASSIGEGYEQYF.

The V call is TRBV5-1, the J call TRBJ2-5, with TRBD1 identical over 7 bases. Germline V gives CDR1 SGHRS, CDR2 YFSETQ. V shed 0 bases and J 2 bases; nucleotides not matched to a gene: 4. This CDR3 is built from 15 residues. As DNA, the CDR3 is TGCGCCAGCAGCTTGGGCCCGGGACAGCAAGAGACCCAGTACTTC. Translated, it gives CASSLGPGQQETQYF.

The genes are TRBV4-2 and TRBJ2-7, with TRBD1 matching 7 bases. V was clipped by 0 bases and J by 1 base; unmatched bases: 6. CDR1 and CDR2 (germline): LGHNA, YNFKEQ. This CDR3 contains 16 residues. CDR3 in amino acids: CASSQERNRGSYEQYF. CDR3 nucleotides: TGTGCCAGCAGCCAAGAGCGAAACAGGGGTTCCTACGAGCAGTACTTC.